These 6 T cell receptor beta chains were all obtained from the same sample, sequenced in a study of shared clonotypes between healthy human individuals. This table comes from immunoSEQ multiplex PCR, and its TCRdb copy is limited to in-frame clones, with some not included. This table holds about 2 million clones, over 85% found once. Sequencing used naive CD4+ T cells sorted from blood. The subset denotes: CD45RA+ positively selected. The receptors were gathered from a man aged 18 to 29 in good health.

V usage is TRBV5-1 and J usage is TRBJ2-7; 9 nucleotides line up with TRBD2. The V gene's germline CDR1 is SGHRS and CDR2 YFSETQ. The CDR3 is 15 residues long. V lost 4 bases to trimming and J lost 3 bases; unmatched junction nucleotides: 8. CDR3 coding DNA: TGCGCCAGCAGCCCCAGTAGCGGGAGTCTCTACGAGCAGTACTTC. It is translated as CASSPSSGSLYEQYF. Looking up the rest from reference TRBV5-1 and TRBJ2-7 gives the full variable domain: KAGVTQTPRYLIKTRGQQVTLSCSPISGHRSVSWYQQTPGQGLQFLFEYFSETQRNKGNFPGRFSGRQFSNSRSEMNVSTLELGDSALYLCASSPSSGSLYEQYFGPGTRLTVT.

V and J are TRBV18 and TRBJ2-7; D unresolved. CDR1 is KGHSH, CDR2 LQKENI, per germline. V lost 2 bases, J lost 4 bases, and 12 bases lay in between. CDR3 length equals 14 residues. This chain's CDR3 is CASSPKQLLYEQYF. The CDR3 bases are TGTGCCAGCTCACCAAAACAGCTGTTATACGAGCAGTACTTC.

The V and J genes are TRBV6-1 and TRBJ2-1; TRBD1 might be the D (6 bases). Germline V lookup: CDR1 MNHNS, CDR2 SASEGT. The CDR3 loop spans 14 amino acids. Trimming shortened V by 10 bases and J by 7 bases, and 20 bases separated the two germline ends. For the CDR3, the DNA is TGTGCCACCCAATGGTGGGGGCAGGGGAATGAGCAGTTCTTC. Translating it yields CATQWWGQGNEQFF.

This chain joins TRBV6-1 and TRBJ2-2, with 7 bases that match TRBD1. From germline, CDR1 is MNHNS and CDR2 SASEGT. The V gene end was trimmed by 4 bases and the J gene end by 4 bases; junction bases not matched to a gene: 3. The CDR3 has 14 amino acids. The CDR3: CASSAQGTTGELFF. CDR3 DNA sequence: TGTGCCAGCAGTGCACAGGGGACCACCGGGGAGCTGTTTTTT.

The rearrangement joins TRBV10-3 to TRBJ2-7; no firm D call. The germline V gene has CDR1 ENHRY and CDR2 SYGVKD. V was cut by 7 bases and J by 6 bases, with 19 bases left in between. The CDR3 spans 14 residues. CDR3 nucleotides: TGTGCCATCACCAGTACGAATGGGAATCGCGAGCAGTACTTC. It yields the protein CAITSTNGNREQYF.

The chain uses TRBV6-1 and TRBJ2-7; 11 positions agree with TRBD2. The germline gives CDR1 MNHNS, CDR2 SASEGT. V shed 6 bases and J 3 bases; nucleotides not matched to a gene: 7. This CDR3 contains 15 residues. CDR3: CASSEAGTSGYEQYF. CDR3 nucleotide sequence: TGTGCCAGCAGCGAGGCCGGGACTAGCGGCTACGAGCAGTACTTC.